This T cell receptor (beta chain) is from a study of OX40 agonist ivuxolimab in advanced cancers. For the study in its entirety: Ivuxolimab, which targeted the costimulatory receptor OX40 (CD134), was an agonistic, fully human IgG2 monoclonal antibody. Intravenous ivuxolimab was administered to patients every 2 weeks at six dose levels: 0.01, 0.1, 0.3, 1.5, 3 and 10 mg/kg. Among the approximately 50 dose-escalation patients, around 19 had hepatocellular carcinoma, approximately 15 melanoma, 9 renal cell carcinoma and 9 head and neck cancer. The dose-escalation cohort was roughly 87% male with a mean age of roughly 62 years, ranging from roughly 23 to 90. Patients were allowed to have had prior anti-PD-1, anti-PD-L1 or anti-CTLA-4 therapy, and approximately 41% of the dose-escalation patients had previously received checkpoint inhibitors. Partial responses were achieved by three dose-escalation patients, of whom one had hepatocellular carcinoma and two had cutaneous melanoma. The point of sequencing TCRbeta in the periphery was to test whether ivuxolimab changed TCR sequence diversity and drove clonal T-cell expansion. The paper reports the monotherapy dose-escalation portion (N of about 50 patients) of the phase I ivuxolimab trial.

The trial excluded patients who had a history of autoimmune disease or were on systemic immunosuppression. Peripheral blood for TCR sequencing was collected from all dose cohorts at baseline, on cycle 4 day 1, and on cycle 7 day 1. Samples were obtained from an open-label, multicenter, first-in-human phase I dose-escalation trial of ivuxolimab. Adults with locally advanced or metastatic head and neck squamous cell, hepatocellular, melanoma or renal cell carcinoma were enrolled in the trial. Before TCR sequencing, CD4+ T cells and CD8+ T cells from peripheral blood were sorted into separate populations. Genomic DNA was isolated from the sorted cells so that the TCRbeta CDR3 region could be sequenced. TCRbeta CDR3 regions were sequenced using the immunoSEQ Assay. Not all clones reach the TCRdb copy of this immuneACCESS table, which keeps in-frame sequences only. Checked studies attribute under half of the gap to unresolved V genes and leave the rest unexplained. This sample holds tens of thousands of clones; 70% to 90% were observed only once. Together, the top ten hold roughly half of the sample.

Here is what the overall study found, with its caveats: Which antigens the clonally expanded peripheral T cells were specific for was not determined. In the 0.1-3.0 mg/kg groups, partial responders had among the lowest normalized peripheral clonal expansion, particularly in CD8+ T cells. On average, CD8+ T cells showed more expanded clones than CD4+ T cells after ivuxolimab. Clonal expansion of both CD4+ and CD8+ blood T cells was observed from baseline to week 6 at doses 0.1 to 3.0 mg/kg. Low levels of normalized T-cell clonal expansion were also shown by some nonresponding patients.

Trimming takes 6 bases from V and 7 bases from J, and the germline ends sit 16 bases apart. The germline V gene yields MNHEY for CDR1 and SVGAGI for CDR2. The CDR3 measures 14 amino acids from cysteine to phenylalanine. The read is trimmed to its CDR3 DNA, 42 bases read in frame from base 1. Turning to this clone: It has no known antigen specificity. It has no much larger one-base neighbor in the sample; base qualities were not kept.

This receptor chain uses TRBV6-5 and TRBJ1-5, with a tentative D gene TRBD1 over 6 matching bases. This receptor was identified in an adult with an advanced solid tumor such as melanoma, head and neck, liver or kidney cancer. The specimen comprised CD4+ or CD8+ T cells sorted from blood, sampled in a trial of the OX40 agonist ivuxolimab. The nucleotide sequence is TGTGCCAGCAGAGGGGGGGGGCCTCGCCAGCCCCAGCATTTT. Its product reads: CASRGGGPRQPQHF.